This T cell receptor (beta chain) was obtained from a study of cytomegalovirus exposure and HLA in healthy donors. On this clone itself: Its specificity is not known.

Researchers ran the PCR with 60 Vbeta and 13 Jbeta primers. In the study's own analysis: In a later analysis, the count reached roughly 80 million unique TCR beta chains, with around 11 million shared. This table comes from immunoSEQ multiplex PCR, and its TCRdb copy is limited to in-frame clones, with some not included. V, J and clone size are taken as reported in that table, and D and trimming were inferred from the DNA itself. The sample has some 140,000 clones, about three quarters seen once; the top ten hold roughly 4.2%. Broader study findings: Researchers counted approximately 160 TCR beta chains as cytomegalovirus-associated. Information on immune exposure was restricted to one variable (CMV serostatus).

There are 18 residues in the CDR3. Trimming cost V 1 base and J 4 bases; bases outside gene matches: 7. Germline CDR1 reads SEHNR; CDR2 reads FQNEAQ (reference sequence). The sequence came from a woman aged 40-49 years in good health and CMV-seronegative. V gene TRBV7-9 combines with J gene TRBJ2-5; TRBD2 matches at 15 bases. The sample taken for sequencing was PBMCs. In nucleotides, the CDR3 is TGTGCCAGCAGCTTAGGCCCTCAGGGACTAGCGGGGGGAGAGACCCAGTACTTC. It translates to CASSLGPQGLAGGETQYF.